One sample yielded the 10 T cell receptor beta chains listed below, sequenced in a study of T cell repertoires in cytomegalovirus infection (dated by TCRdb to between 2017 and 2020). Sample treatment or condition, as interpreted from the label and publication: in vitro stimulation with specific CMV peptide epitopes to enrich CMV-specific T cells. The antigens for these receptors are not known. TCRdb names Illumina HiSeq 1500 as the instrument used. Clones were called with MiXCR by TCRdb after fastp trimmed the public reads at Q25, and only in-frame beta chains were retained. Records with the same CDR3 protein are collapsed into one entry carrying the most frequent genes and DNA. The table for this sample lists over 250,000 distinct CDR3 sequences; around 20% of them were counted only once. The ten largest account for roughly 19% of the sample. The source material was cultured PBMCs, sampled from culture after CMV antigen stimulation. These receptors were collected from a human donor in good health (CMV status not recorded). Some clones in this sample may be carry-over from other donors' samples.

The chain links TRBV4-2 to TRBJ1-4, with 7 nucleotides matching TRBD1. Unmatched junction bases numbered 8, after V lost 1 base and J lost 6 bases. The CDR3 totals 16 residues. Germline CDR1 reads LGHNA; CDR2 reads YNFKEQ. This CDR3 reads CASSQASGGGDEKLFF. Here the CDR3 DNA reads TGTGCCAGCAGCCAAGCTTCAGGGGGAGGAGATGAAAAACTGTTTTTT.

The chain is built from TRBV12-3 or TRBV12-4 and TRBJ1-1; tentatively, D is TRBD1 (5 bases). Trimming removed 7 bases at V and 4 bases at J, with 13 bases between. The length of the CDR3 is 13 residues. CDR3 nucleotides: TGTGCCAGCAAGGCGTTGGGGGTCACTGAAGCTTTCTTT. The encoded protein is CASKALGVTEAFF.

There are a few counts of this clonotype. This chain uses TRBV7-9 with TRBJ1-2, with D uncertain. The CDR3 consists of 12 residues. Trimming left V 1 base short and J 8 bases short, with 8 bases between. Per germline, CDR1 SEHNR and CDR2 FQNEAQ (reference sequence). The CDR3 DNA reads as TGTGCCAGCAGCTTAGATACGGGCGGCTACACCTTC. Its translation is CASSLDTGGYTF.

In this sample, this clonotype turned up many times. The rearrangement joins TRBV7-9 to TRBJ1-4, with no clear D. CDR3 length: 16 residues. V was pared by 7 bases and J by 8 bases, with 23 bases between. Germline V gene data show CDR1 as SEHNR and CDR2 as FQNEAQ (reference sequence). In DNA, the CDR3 is TGTGCCAGCACTTCGCGGGCCTCTACTAAGTGGGAAAAACTGTTTTTT. Protein product: CASTSRASTKWEKLFF.

The chain links TRBV11-3 to TRBJ1-1, with 7 positions matching TRBD1. Germline assignment: CDR1 SGHNT and CDR2 YENEEA. V was pared by 4 bases and J by 1 base, with 6 bases of the junction left unmatched. The CDR3 totals 15 residues. The CDR3 nucleotides read TGTGCCAGCAGCTCCGTGACAGGGAAGAACACTGAAGCTTTCTTT. As protein: CASSSVTGKNTEAFF.

This clonotype was observed a few times. The rearrangement uses TRBV6-1 and TRBJ1-5, with a possible D match to TRBD1 (6 bases). The CDR3 runs to 15 residues. CDR1 is MNHNS and CDR2 is SASEGT in the germline V gene. Between the trimmed V and J ends, which lost 6 bases and 2 bases, there was a span of 14 bases. CDR3 region: CASSPDSHGNQPQHF. CDR3 DNA: TGTGCCAGCAGCCCGGACAGCCATGGCAATCAGCCCCAGCATTTT.

This clonotype was counted many times. CDR3 amino acids: CASSPARRGNTIYF. The DNA of the CDR3 is TGTGCCAGCAGTCCTGCCAGGCGAGGAAACACCATATATTTT. The rearrangement uses TRBV7-2 and TRBJ1-3; D gene ambiguous. Trimming took 6 bases from V and 4 from J, leaving 13 bases between them. Germline V gene data show CDR1 as SGHTA and CDR2 as FQGNSA. CDR3 length equals 14 residues.

The J gene is TRBJ1-2, the V gene TRBV7-6; possibly TRBD1 for D (5 bases). The CDR3 is made up of 17 amino acids. Germline V CDR1 and CDR2: SGHVS, FNYEAQ. Trimming cost V 5 bases and J 7 bases, with 26 bases left between them. CDR3 region: CASSQLTGGVFSGGYTF. The DNA of the CDR3 is TGTGCCAGCAGCCAACTTACGGGGGGGGTCTTTTCGGGTGGCTACACCTTC.

This clonotype showed up many times. The V call is TRBV20-1, the J call TRBJ1-1; D remains ambiguous. Trimming took 2 bases from V and 2 from J, leaving 6 bases between them. This CDR3 is 12 amino acids long. Looked up from germline, CDR1 is DFQATT and CDR2 is SNEGSKA (reference sequence). The CDR3: CSARRTNTEAFF. The CDR3 coding sequence is TGCAGTGCTAGACGAACTAACACTGAAGCTTTCTTT.

The chain recombines TRBV5-4 with TRBJ2-2; 9 nucleotides agree with TRBD2. Trimming cost V 4 bases and J 1 base; bases outside gene matches: 5. Germline-derived CDR1 and CDR2 are SGHNT and YYREEE (reference sequence). The CDR3 contains 16 residues. CDR3 in amino acids: CASSRGLARNTGELFF. CDR3 nucleotides: TGTGCCAGCAGCCGAGGACTAGCGAGGAACACCGGGGAGCTGTTTTTT.